One sample yielded the 2 T cell receptor beta chains listed below, sequenced in a study of blood T cells in healthy people across ages. A second PCR, run for about 6 to 12 cycles, used a sample-barcoded 5' primer plus a J-beta primer mix. TCRdb analysed the 5' RACE reads with MiXCR anew, one entry per CDR3 protein. The sample lists around 520,000 distinct CDR3 sequences, roughly a quarter occurring once. This sample also belongs to another study, concerning T cells of mothers and their children.

The sequenced sample consisted of blood. The receptors shown here come from a boy aged 2 to 10 in good health.

The chain carries TRBV4-1 and TRBJ1-2; D not certain. Germline CDR1 and CDR2: MGHRA and YSYEKL. V dropped 1 base and J dropped 5 bases, with 20 bases sitting between them. The CDR3 spans 17 residues. The CDR3 nucleotides read TGCGCCAGCAGCCAAGCTGGGCCCTACGGCAGCACATATGGCTACACCTTC. Protein product: CASSQAGPYGSTYGYTF.

The genes are TRBV20-1 and TRBJ2-4; D ambiguous. V was clipped by 2 bases and J by 0 bases, with 11 bases between them. Germline values: CDR1 DFQATT, CDR2 SNEGSKA (reference sequence). This CDR3 comprises 15 residues. In nucleotides, the CDR3 is TGCAGTGCTAGACGAAATCTGGGAGCCAAAAACATTCAGTACTTC. Its protein product is CSARRNLGAKNIQYF.